A selection of T cell receptor beta chains follows, all from one sample in a study of identical twins. TCRdb processed the 5' RACE reads anew with MiXCR; each CDR3 protein has one entry. Altogether 500,000 to 650,000 distinct CDR3 sequences are present, around 22% being singletons, with the ten largest covering approximately 0.49%. The same data also contributed to another study, on yellow fever vaccine responses in identical twins.

Sample: CD4+ T cells sorted from blood. The receptors stem from a woman in her late teens or twenties in good health. CDR3s include the opening cysteine and the closing phenylalanine or tryptophan. The D gene is left open where the match is weak. Size is omitted from some rows. Given values are once, few, many or a class for expanded clones.

v_gene	d_gene	j_gene	abundance	CDR3aa	CDR3nt
TRBV12-3/TRBV12-4	.	TRBJ2-6	many	CASSRLSGANVLTF	TGTGCCAGCAGTCGGTTATCTGGGGCCAACGTCCTGACTTTC
TRBV5-1	TRBD1	TRBJ1-1	few	CASSRGQGAPEAFF	TGCGCCAGCAGCAGAGGACAGGGGGCGCCTGAAGCTTTCTTT
TRBV11-2	.	TRBJ2-3	.	CASSLALSPPGDTQYF	TGTGCCAGCAGCTTAGCCCTGTCCCCCCCAGGAGATACGCAGTATTTT
TRBV4-1	TRBD2	TRBJ2-1	few	CASSQGGRAVNEQFF	TGCGCCAGCAGCCAGGGCGGGAGGGCCGTCAATGAGCAGTTCTTC
TRBV5-5	.	TRBJ2-1	few	CASSLEGGGSYNEQFF	TGTGCCAGCAGCTTGGAGGGAGGGGGCTCCTACAATGAGCAGTTCTTC
TRBV10-3	TRBD2	TRBJ2-1	.	CAISLADSYNEQFF	TGTGCCATCAGTCTAGCGGACTCCTACAATGAGCAGTTCTTC
TRBV2	TRBD1	TRBJ2-1	few	CASSLGQGAGNEQFF	TGTGCCAGCAGCCTGGGACAGGGGGCAGGTAATGAGCAGTTCTTC
TRBV7-6	.	TRBJ2-5	.	CASSYGAVRETQYF	TGTGCCAGCAGCTACGGAGCTGTCCGGGAGACCCAGTACTTC
TRBV27	TRBD1	TRBJ2-3	few	CASSYTGGRGYF	TGTGCCAGCAGCTACACAGGGGGCCGGGGGTATTTT
TRBV18	TRBD1	TRBJ2-3	.	CASSPPGQATDTQYF	TGTGCCAGCTCACCACCGGGACAGGCCACAGATACGCAGTATTTT
TRBV5-1	TRBD1	TRBJ2-7	many	CASSLVGQGSYEQYF	TGCGCCAGCAGCTTGGTGGGACAGGGCTCCTACGAGCAGTACTTC
TRBV9	TRBD1	TRBJ2-7	.	CASSVTPGQGVREQYF	TGTGCCAGCAGCGTAACACCGGGACAGGGGGTACGCGAGCAGTACTTC
TRBV5-1	TRBD1	TRBJ1-1	few	CASGGGSSLNTEAFF	TGCGCCAGCGGAGGGGGCTCTAGCCTGAACACTGAAGCTTTCTTT
TRBV12-3/TRBV12-4	TRBD1	TRBJ2-3	few	CASRLTGQGTDTQYF	TGTGCCAGCAGATTAACGGGACAGGGGACAGATACGCAGTATTTT
TRBV15	.	TRBJ2-1	.	CATSRDEDEQFF	TGTGCCACCAGCAGAGACGAAGATGAGCAGTTCTTC